This T cell receptor (beta chain) appears in the sequencing data of a study of OX40 agonist ivuxolimab in advanced cancers. The wider study: Three partial responders included one hepatocellular carcinoma patient and two cutaneous melanoma patients. Overall study findings and caveats: At doses 0.1 to 3.0 mg/kg, CD4+ and CD8+ clones expanded.

The CDR3 length is 14 residues. V lost 4 bases, J lost 2 bases, and 12 bases lay in between. Germline lookup yields CDR1 SGDLS and CDR2 YYNGEE. Using immunoSEQ multiplex PCR, the repertoire was profiled, and TCRdb retains in-frame clones only, with some absent. In the table there are tens of thousands of clones, almost 95% of which are singletons. Remarks on this clone: Its antigen is as yet unknown.

The chain uses TRBV9 and TRBJ1-2; weak D call: TRBD1 (5 bases). This receptor was taken from an adult with an advanced solid tumor such as melanoma, head and neck, liver or kidney cancer. The starting material was CD4+ or CD8+ T cells sorted from blood, obtained in a trial of the OX40 agonist ivuxolimab. The CDR3 DNA is TGTGCCAGCAGCCAAACCGGGGGGAACTATGGCTACACCTTC. As protein: CASSQTGGNYGYTF.